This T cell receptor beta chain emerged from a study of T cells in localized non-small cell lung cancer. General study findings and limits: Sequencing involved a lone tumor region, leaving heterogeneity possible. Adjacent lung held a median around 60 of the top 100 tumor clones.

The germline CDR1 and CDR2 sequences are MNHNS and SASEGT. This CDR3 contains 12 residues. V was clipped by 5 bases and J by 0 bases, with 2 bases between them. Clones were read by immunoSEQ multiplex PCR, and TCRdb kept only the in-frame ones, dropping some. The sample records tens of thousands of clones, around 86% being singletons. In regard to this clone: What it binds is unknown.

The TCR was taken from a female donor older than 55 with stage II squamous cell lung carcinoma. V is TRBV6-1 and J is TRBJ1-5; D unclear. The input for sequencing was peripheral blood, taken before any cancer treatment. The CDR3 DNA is TGTGCCAGCAGTTTTAGCAATCAGCCCCAGCATTTT. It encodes CASSFSNQPQHF.